These 28 T cell receptor beta chains originate from one sample sequenced in a study of siplizumab effects on memory and regulatory T cells. Produced via immunoSEQ multiplex PCR; TCRdb's table is partial and in-frame only. The sample includes about 50,000 clones, more than 85% of them seen just once. Sample: CD8+ T cells sorted from blood. The source is a human donor in good health.

V gene TRBV13 combines with J gene TRBJ2-2, with 7 bases matching TRBD2. V was clipped by 4 bases and J by 4 bases; unmatched bases: 9. CDR1 is PRHDT, CDR2 FYEKMQ, per germline (reference sequence). This CDR3 has 16 residues. In DNA, the CDR3 is TGTGCCAGCAGCTCCCAAGTTGGGGAGGGCACCGGGGAGCTGTTTTTT. Translating gives CASSSQVGEGTGELFF.

This clone has a single count. The chain uses TRBV19 and TRBJ2-3; TRBD2 agrees at 7 bases. V shed 5 bases and J 5 bases; nucleotides not matched to a gene: 16. This CDR3 region has 17 residues. CDR1 and CDR2 (germline): LNHDA, SQIVND (reference sequence). CDR3 DNA sequence: TGTGCCAGTAGTCCCTTCCCCCGGGACTATCGCCGAGATACGCAGTATTTT. This sequence encodes CASSPFPRDYRRDTQYF. Full variable domain (rest looked up from reference TRBV19 and TRBJ2-3): DGGITQSPKYLFRKEGQNVTLSCEQNLNHDAMYWYRQDPGQGLRLIYYSQIVNDFQKGDIAEGYSVSREKKESFPLTVTSAQKNPTAFYLCASSPFPRDYRRDTQYFGPGTRLTVL.

The rearrangement links TRBV15 to TRBJ1-5; unclear D gene. CDR1 and CDR2 from the germline V gene are LNHNV and YYDKDF (reference sequence). The CDR3 has 15 residues. V lost 0 bases and J 8 bases, leaving 14 bases between the germline ends. This chain's CDR3 is CATSRDGNSMEPQHF. The CDR3 DNA follows: TGTGCCACCAGCAGAGACGGCAATTCTATGGAGCCCCAGCATTTT. Filled out from reference TRBV15 and TRBJ1-5, the complete variable domain reads DAMVIQNPRYQVTQFGKPVTLSCSQTLNHNVMYWYQQKSSQAPKLLFHYYDKDFNNEADTPDNFQSRRPNTSFCFLDIRSPGLGDTAMYLCATSRDGNSMEPQHFGDGTRLSIL.

This chain links TRBV9 with TRBJ2-3; D gene ambiguous. The germline V and J ends were trimmed by 3 bases and 2 bases, with 4 bases remaining between them. The germline gives CDR1 SGDLS, CDR2 YYNGEE. This CDR3 comprises 12 residues. The CDR3 sequence: CASSENTDTQYF. The CDR3 bases are TGTGCCAGCAGCGAGAACACAGATACGCAGTATTTT.

Notes on this clone: The sample holds other DNA sequences that translate to the same CDR3. This chain connects TRBV20-1 to TRBJ2-7, with no clear D. The CDR3 is 11 amino acids. V was trimmed by 6 bases and J by 4 bases, leaving 10 bases between them. The germline CDR1 and CDR2 sequences are DFQATT and SNEGSKA (reference sequence). The CDR3 region is CSALLAYEQYF. In DNA form, the CDR3 reads TGCAGTGCCCTCTTGGCATACGAGCAGTACTTC.

This clone was counted only a few times. The V call is TRBV30, the J call TRBJ2-5, with D perhaps TRBD1 (6 bases). The CDR3 is made up of 13 amino acids. V was trimmed by 2 bases and J by 5 bases, leaving 12 bases between them. CDR1 is GTSNPN, CDR2 SVGIG, per germline (reference sequence). The DNA of the CDR3 is TGTGCCTGGAGTCGGACAGATTTTGAGACCCAGTACTTC. Protein product: CAWSRTDFETQYF.

The chain is built from TRBV7-6 and TRBJ2-1, with D uncertain. The CDR3 has 14 amino acids. CDR1 SGHVS and CDR2 FNYEAQ come from the germline V gene. Between the trimmed V and J ends, which lost 1 base and 5 bases, there was a span of 9 bases. For the CDR3, the DNA is TGTGCCAGCAGCTTAGGAGGATCCGACAATGAGCAGTTCTTC. It is translated as CASSLGGSDNEQFF.

CDR3 loop: CASSYSVVSNQPQHF. In DNA, the CDR3 is TGTGCCAGCAGTTACTCGGTAGTTAGCAATCAGCCCCAGCATTTT. The rearrangement links TRBV6-5 to TRBJ1-5; unclear D gene. Germline lookup yields CDR1 MNHEY and CDR2 SVGAGI. The CDR3 sequence is 15 residues long. The V end was cut by 0 bases, the J end by 0 bases, with 6 bases between.

The rearrangement joins TRBV5-1 to TRBJ2-1; D might be TRBD1 or TRBD2, each matching 5 bases. The V end lost 1 base, the J end lost 5 bases, and 13 bases lay between the germline ends. Germline assignment: CDR1 SGHRS and CDR2 YFSETQ. There are 15 residues in the CDR3. CDR3 coding DNA: TGCGCCAGCAGCTTGACTAGGGGTTTACACAATGAGCAGTTCTTC. This gives the protein CASSLTRGLHNEQFF.

The chain couples TRBV6-6 to TRBJ1-1, with D possibly matching TRBD1 (6 bases). The germline V gene has CDR1 MNHNY and CDR2 SVGAGI (reference sequence). The CDR3 consists of 12 residues. With 6 bases removed from V and 3 bases from J, the gap between germline ends came to 8 bases. The CDR3 DNA follows: TGTGCCAGCAGACAGGGCTACACTGAAGCTTTCTTT. Protein sequence: CASRQGYTEAFF.

The chain is built from TRBV28 and TRBJ1-1; no reliable D call. The V and J ends lost 3 bases and 8 bases respectively, with 10 bases between them. From germline, CDR1 is MDHEN and CDR2 SYDVKM. This CDR3 has 12 residues. The CDR3 region is CASSFWGGEAFF. The CDR3 nucleotides are TGTGCCAGCAGTTTTTGGGGAGGGGAAGCTTTCTTT.

The chain joins TRBV27 to TRBJ1-4; D not certain. Deletions cut 3 bases from V and 7 bases from J, with 12 bases between. Germline V gene lookup returns CDR1 MNHEY and CDR2 SMNVEV (reference sequence). The CDR3 extends over 14 amino acids. CDR3 nucleotide sequence: TGTGCCAGCAGTTTCGGGAGGGTTGGTGAAAAACTGTTTTTT. The encoded protein is CASSFGRVGEKLFF.

The rearrangement uses TRBV29-1 and TRBJ2-7; D call uncertain. V was pared by 6 bases and J by 3 bases, with 15 bases between. This CDR3 has 13 amino acids. Per the germline V gene, CDR1 is SQVTM and CDR2 is ANQGSEA. CDR3 residues: CSVLEDLDYEQYF. In DNA form, the CDR3 reads TGCAGCGTCCTAGAAGATCTTGACTACGAGCAGTACTTC.

This chain joins TRBV19 and TRBJ2-1, with D perhaps TRBD2 (6 bases). Germline-derived CDR1 and CDR2 are LNHDA and SQIVND (reference sequence). V was clipped by 3 bases and J by 1 base, with 16 bases between them. The CDR3 contains 17 residues. The CDR3 sequence: CASSIGGMGVSYNEQFF. CDR3 bases: TGTGCCAGTAGTATTGGCGGGATGGGGGTATCCTACAATGAGCAGTTCTTC.

The V gene is TRBV7-3, the J gene TRBJ2-1; 10 bases line up with TRBD1. The germline V gene has CDR1 SGHTA and CDR2 FQGTGA. CDR3 length: 17 residues. Unmatched junction bases numbered 6, after V lost 1 base and J lost 3 bases. The CDR3, as DNA: TGTGCCAGCAGCTTAAGTCTACGGGACAGGGGCTACAATGAGCAGTTCTTC. Amino acid sequence: CASSLSLRDRGYNEQFF. The entire variable domain, with the rest obtained from reference TRBV7-3 and TRBJ2-1, is as follows: GAGVSQTPSNKVTEKGKYVELRCDPISGHTALYWYRQSLGQGPEFLIYFQGTGAADDSGLPNDRFFAVRPEGSVSTLKIQRTERGDSAVYLCASSLSLRDRGYNEQFFGPGTRLTVL.

The chain combines TRBV7-4 with TRBJ1-2; D might be TRBD1 (5 bases). This CDR3 has 18 amino acids. Trimming shortened V by 1 base and J by 6 bases, and 24 bases separated the two germline ends. CDR1 and CDR2 (germline): SGHVT, SQSDAQ. The CDR3 reads CASSLETGPSGVRNGYTF. The DNA for the CDR3 is TGTGCCAGCAGCTTAGAGACGGGCCCGTCGGGGGTCAGAAATGGCTACACCTTC.

The chain recombines TRBV7-8 with TRBJ2-5, with D unclear. Germline V gene lookup returns CDR1 SGHVS and CDR2 FQNEAQ. Trimming shortened V by 1 base and J by 0 bases, and 12 bases separated the two germline ends. The CDR3 spans 16 residues. The DNA of the CDR3 is TGTGCCAGCAGCTTAGTTGCGGCAAAGTACCAAGAGACCCAGTACTTC. It codes for CASSLVAAKYQETQYF.

For the CDR3, the DNA is TGTGCCTGGTTGGAAGGATCGGCCTATGGCTACACCTTC. Translation: CAWLEGSAYGYTF. The chain is built from TRBV30 and TRBJ1-2, with unresolved D. The CDR3 has 13 amino acids. The V and J ends lost 5 bases and 4 bases respectively, with 14 bases between them. Germline V gives CDR1 GTSNPN, CDR2 SVGIG (reference sequence).

The chain is built from TRBV27 and TRBJ2-7; D perhaps matches TRBD2 (5 bases). CDR3 length equals 16 residues. V lost 3 bases, J lost 0 bases, and 15 bases lay in between. Germline V gene data show CDR1 as MNHEY and CDR2 as SMNVEV (reference sequence). CDR3 sequence reads: CASSFSGLRFSYEQYF. The CDR3 coding sequence is TGTGCCAGCAGTTTCTCAGGACTGCGATTCTCCTACGAGCAGTACTTC.

The V and J genes are TRBV11-3 and TRBJ2-2; TRBD2 matches at 7 bases. The V segment lost 0 bases and the J segment 1 base; nucleotides outside the gene matches: 5. The germline gives CDR1 SGHNT, CDR2 YENEEA. This CDR3 has 17 amino acids. The CDR3: CASSLDLSSGNTGELFF. CDR3 in DNA: TGTGCCAGCAGCTTAGATCTCTCTAGCGGGAACACCGGGGAGCTGTTTTTT.

The J gene is TRBJ2-1, the V gene TRBV27; 8 positions agree with TRBD2. The germline V gene encodes CDR1 MNHEY and CDR2 SMNVEV (reference sequence). The CDR3 is made up of 15 amino acids. Trimming removed 3 bases from V and 9 bases from J; junction bases left unmatched: 10. CDR3 sequence: CASSFAGGPLSEQFF. Here the CDR3 DNA reads TGTGCCAGCAGTTTTGCGGGAGGCCCCCTTAGTGAGCAGTTCTTC.

This chain joins TRBV6-5 and TRBJ2-7; 9 bases agree with TRBD1. Germline V gene lookup returns CDR1 MNHEY and CDR2 SVGAGI. CDR3 size: 15 residues. With V trimmed by 7 bases and J by 3 bases, 10 bases remained unmatched. CDR3 sequence reads: CASTLSQGAGYEQYF. In DNA form, the CDR3 reads TGTGCCAGCACCCTCTCACAGGGGGCTGGCTACGAGCAGTACTTC.

V and J are TRBV5-4 and TRBJ2-1; the match to TRBD2 covers 12 bases. Germline V CDR1 and CDR2: SGHNT, YYREEE (reference sequence). The CDR3 runs to 16 residues. V shed 2 bases and J 9 bases; nucleotides not matched to a gene: 9. CDR3 protein: CASSFMRLAGEGEQFF. CDR3 nucleotide sequence: TGTGCCAGCAGCTTTATGAGACTAGCGGGAGAAGGTGAGCAGTTCTTC.

The chain couples TRBV28 to TRBJ1-1; no clear D. The ends were cut back, 3 bases at V and 4 bases at J, with 21 bases in the middle. The V gene's germline CDR1 is MDHEN and CDR2 SYDVKM. This CDR3 is 17 amino acids long. CDR3 nucleotides: TGTGCCAGCAGTTTTCTTCACCAACGGAGAAGAGGCACTGAAGCTTTCTTT. It specifies CASSFLHQRRRGTEAFF.

The CDR3 nucleotides read TGTGCCAGCAGCTTAGACGACCGGGGGACTGAAGCTTTCTTT. This codes for CASSLDDRGTEAFF. The chain couples TRBV11-2 to TRBJ1-1; D perhaps matches TRBD1 (5 bases). The germline V gene has CDR1 SGHAT and CDR2 FQNNGV. This CDR3 is built from 14 residues. V was shortened by 0 bases and J by 5 bases, with 10 bases between the two germline ends.

The chain joins TRBV7-9 to TRBJ2-1; no clear D gene. Germline V gene lookup returns CDR1 SEHNR and CDR2 FQNEAQ (reference sequence). Deletions cut 2 bases from V and 8 bases from J, with 7 bases between. This CDR3 is built from 12 residues. The CDR3 region is CASSLTSYEQFF. CDR3 sequence (DNA): TGTGCCAGCAGCTTAACGAGTTATGAGCAGTTCTTC.

V and J are TRBV27 and TRBJ2-4; D uncertain. Germline V lookup: CDR1 MNHEY, CDR2 SMNVEV (reference sequence). With 3 bases removed from V and 8 bases from J, the gap between germline ends came to 8 bases. The CDR3 totals 12 residues. The CDR3, as DNA: TGTGCCAGCAGTTTGAAGGGTGACATTCAGTACTTC. It specifies CASSLKGDIQYF.

The V call is TRBV28, the J call TRBJ2-5; the D gene is possibly TRBD2 (5 bases). This CDR3 is 16 amino acids long. CDR1 is MDHEN and CDR2 is SYDVKM in the germline V gene. V dropped 8 bases and J dropped 0 bases, with 19 bases sitting between them. CDR3 protein: CASLPRTRRYQETQYF. The CDR3 bases are TGTGCCAGCCTTCCCCGGACTCGCCGGTACCAAGAGACCCAGTACTTC.